The TCR beta chain described here comes from a study of CD8 T cells in ankylosing spondylitis (dated by TCRdb to about 2017). About the full investigation: The study set out to find disease-linked TCR variants by profiling T cell receptor beta repertoires in ankylosing spondylitis patients and healthy donors. The full study cohort comprised 25 ankylosing spondylitis patients and about a hundred healthy donors. Peripheral blood samples were taken, and synovial fluid was additionally collected from ankylosing spondylitis patients.

At the junction V is shortened by 5 bases and J by 7 bases, with 9 bases in between. For CDR1 and CDR2, the germline V gene (reference sequence) lists DFQATT and SNEGSKA. From cysteine to phenylalanine, the CDR3 is 12 amino acids long. The entry retains the CDR3 DNA only, 36 bases that are in frame from base 1. The sequencing machine was an Illumina HiSeq 2500. Quantitative 5'-RACE with molecular barcodes was used to prepare TCR beta libraries. As for how the authors treated the data: A new computational method, built on a probabilistic model of VDJ rearrangement, was used to identify disease-linked TCR variants. TCRdb handled the public reads itself, with Q25 trimming in fastp and clone calling in MiXCR, and kept productive beta chains. Identical CDR3 protein sequences are pooled into one entry, listed with their most common genes and DNA. These V and J calls derive from TCRdb rather than the authors' analysis. This sample is represented by some 400,000 distinct CDR3 sequences; about a fifth of them were singletons. About 17% of the sample rests with the top ten.

Study-wide conclusions, independent of this receptor: Blood from ankylosing spondylitis patients appeared to be characterized by a TCR beta motif composed of about 8 highly homologous amino acid variants. The disease-linked clones showed a CD8+ phenotype and occurred at relatively low frequencies in peripheral blood. Significant enrichment of the disease-linked clones was reported in matched synovial fluid samples from ankylosing spondylitis patients. Some motif variants had previously been reported in the synovial fluid and blood of reactive arthritis patients, which suggests shared mechanisms of disease initiation.

Comments on this clonotype: It lacks a known antigen. The record has no base qualities; no much larger clone is one base away.

The rearrangement combines TRBV20-1 with TRBJ1-6; TRBD1 is a weak D gene call, 6 bases matching. This clonotype was obtained from a male donor with ankylosing spondylitis. The specimen sequenced was blood, either unsorted or a sorted T cell fraction (not recorded which). CDR3 reads: CSAVQGNSPLHF. The DNA reads TGCAGTGCTGTACAGGGAAATTCACCCCTCCACTTT.